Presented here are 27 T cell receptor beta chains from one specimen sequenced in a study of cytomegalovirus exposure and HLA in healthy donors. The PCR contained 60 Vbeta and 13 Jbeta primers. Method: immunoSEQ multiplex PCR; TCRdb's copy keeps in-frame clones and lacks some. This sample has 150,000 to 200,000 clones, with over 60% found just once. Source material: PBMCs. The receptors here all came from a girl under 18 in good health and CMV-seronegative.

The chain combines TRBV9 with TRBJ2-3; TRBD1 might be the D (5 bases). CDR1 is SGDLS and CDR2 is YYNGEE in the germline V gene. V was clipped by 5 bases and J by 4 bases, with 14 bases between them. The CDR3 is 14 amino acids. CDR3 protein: CASSLWAGSDTQYF. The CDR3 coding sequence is TGTGCCAGCAGTCTTTGGGCAGGGTCAGATACGCAGTATTTT.

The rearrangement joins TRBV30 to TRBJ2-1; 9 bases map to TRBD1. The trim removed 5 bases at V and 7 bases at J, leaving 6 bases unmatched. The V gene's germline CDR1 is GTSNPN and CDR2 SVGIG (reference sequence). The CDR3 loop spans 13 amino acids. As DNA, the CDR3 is TGTGCCTGGGTTACAGGGGGCCGAAATGAGCAGTTCTTC. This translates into CAWVTGGRNEQFF.

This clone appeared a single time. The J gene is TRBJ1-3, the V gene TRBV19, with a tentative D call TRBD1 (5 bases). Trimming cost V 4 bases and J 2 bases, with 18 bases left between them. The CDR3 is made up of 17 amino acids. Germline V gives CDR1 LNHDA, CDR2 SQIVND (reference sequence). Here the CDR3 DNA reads TGTGCCAGTAGTACGGTCTTTGGTAGGGGCGCTGGAAACACCATATATTTT. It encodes CASSTVFGRGAGNTIYF.

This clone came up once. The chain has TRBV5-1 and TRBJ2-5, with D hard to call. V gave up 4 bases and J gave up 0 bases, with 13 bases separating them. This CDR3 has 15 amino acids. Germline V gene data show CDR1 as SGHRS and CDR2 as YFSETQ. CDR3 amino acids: CASSETPTYQETQYF. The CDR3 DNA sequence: TGCGCCAGCAGCGAGACACCTACGTACCAAGAGACCCAGTACTTC.

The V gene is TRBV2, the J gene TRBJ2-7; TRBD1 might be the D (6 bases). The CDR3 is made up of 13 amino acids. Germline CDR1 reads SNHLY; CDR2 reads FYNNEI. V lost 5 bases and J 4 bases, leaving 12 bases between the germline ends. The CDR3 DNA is TGTGCCAGCAGTTTGGACAGTTTGTACGAGCAGTACTTC. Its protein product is CASSLDSLYEQYF. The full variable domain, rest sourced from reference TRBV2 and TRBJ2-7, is EPEVTQTPSHQVTQMGQEVILRCVPISNHLYFYWYRQILGQKVEFLVSFYNNEISEKSEIFDDQFSVERPDGSNFTLKIRSTKLEDSAMYFCASSLDSLYEQYFGPGTRLTVT.

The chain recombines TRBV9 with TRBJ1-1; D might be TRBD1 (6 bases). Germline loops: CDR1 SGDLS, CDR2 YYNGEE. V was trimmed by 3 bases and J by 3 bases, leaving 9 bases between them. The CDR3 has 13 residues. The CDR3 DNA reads TGTGCCAGCAGCGCAACAGGGTACACTGAAGCTTTCTTT. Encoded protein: CASSATGYTEAFF.

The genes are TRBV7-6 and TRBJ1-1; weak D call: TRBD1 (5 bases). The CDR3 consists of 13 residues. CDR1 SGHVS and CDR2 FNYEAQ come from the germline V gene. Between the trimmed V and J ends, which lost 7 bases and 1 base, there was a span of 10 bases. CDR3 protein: CASNHGGNTEAFF. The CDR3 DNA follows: TGTGCCAGCAACCACGGGGGGAACACTGAAGCTTTCTTT.

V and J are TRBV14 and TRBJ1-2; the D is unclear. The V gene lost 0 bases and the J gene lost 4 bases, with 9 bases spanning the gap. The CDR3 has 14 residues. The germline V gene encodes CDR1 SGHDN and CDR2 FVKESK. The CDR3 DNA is TGTGCCAGCAGCCAAGATCAGGAGGTCTATGGCTACACCTTC. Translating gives CASSQDQEVYGYTF.

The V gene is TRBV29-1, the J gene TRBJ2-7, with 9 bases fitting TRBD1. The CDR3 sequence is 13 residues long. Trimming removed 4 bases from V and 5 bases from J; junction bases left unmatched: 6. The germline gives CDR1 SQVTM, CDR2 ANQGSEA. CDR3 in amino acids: CSVVGTGPHEQYF. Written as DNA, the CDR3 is TGCAGCGTTGTTGGGACAGGGCCCCACGAGCAGTACTTC.

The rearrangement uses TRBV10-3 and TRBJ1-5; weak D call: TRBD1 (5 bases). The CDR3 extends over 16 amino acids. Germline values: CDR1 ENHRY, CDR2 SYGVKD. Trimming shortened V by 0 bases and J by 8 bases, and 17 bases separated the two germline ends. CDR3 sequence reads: CAISESSGRGREPQHF. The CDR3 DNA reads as TGTGCCATCAGTGAGTCTTCAGGAAGGGGCCGGGAGCCCCAGCATTTT.

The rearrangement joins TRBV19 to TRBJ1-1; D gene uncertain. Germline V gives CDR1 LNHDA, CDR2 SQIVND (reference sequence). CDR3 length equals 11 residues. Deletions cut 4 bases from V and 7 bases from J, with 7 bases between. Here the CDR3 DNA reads TGTGCCAGTAGTACCCTAGGTGAAGCTTTCTTT. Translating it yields CASSTLGEAFF.

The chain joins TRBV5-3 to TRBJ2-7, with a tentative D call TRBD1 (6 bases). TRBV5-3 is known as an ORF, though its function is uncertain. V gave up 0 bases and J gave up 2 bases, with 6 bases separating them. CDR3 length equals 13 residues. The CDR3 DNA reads TGTGCCAGAAGCTTGGCAGGGGCCTACGAGCAGTACTTC. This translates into CARSLAGAYEQYF.

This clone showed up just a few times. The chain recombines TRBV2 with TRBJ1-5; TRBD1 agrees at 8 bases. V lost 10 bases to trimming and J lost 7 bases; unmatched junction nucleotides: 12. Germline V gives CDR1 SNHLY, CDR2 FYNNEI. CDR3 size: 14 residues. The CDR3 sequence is CAIGQGPSRQPQHF. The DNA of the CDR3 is TGTGCCATCGGACAGGGCCCATCCCGGCAGCCCCAGCATTTT.

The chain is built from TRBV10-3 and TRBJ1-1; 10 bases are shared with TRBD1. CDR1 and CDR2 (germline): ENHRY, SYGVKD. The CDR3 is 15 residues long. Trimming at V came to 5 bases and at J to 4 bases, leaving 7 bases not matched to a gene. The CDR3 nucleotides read TGTGCCATCAGTTCAGCGGGACAGGGGAGCACTGAAGCTTTCTTT. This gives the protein CAISSAGQGSTEAFF.

The CDR3 loop reads CASSQPIQNTGELFF. DNA for the CDR3: TGCGCCAGCAGCCAACCCATCCAGAACACCGGGGAGCTGTTTTTT. The rearrangement uses TRBV4-1 and TRBJ2-2; the D is unclear. Between the trimmed V and J ends, which lost 2 bases and 1 base, there was a span of 8 bases. The CDR3 extends over 15 amino acids. Germline V gives CDR1 MGHRA, CDR2 YSYEKL.

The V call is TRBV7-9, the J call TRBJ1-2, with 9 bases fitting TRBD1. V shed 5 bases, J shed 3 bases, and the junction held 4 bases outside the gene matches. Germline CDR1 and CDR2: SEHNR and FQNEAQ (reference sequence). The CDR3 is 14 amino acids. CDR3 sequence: CASSPTGGYYGYTF. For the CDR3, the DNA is TGTGCCAGCAGCCCTACAGGGGGCTACTATGGCTACACCTTC.

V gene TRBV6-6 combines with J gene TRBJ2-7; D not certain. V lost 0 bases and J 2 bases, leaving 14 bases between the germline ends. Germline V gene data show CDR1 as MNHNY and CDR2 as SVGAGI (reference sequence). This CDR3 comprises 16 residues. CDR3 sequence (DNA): TGTGCCAGCAGTTACTCTCAGGCATCCCATACCTACGAGCAGTACTTC. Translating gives CASSYSQASHTYEQYF.

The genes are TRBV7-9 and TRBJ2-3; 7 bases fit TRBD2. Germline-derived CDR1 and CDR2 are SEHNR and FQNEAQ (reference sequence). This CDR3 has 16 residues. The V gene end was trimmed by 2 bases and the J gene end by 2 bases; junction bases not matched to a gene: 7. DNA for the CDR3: TGTGCCAGCAGCTTAATATCCAGCGGGGACACAGATACGCAGTATTTT. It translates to CASSLISSGDTDTQYF.

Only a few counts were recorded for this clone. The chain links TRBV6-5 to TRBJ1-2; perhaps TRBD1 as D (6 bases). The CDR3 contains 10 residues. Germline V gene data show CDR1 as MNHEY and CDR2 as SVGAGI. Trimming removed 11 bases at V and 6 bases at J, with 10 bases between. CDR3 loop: CAEQGNGYTF. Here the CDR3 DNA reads TGTGCCGAACAGGGCAATGGCTACACCTTC.

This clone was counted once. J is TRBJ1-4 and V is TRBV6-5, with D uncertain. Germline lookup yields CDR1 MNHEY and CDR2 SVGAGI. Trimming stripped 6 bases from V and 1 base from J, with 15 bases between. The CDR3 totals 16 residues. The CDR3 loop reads CASSYGRGGTNEKLFF. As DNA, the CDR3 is TGTGCCAGCAGCTACGGCCGGGGAGGAACTAATGAAAAACTGTTTTTT.

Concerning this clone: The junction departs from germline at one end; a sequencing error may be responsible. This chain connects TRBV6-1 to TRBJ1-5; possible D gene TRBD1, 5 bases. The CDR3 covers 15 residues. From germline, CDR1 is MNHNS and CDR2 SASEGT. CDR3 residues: CASSPVDSYNKPQHF. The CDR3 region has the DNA TGTGCCAGCAGTCCTGTCGACAGCTACAATAAGCCCCAGCATTTT.

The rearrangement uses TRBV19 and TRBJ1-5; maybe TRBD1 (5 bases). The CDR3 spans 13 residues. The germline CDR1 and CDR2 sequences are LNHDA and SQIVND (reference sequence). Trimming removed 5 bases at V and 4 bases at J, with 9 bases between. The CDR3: CASSLRVNQPQHF. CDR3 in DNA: TGTGCCAGTAGTCTCAGGGTGAATCAGCCCCAGCATTTT.

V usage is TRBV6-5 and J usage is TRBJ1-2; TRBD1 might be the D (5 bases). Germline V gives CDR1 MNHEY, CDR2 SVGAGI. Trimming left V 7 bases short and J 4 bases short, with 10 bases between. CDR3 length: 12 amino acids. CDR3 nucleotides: TGTGCCAGCATGACAGTTACCTATGGCTACACCTTC. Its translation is CASMTVTYGYTF.

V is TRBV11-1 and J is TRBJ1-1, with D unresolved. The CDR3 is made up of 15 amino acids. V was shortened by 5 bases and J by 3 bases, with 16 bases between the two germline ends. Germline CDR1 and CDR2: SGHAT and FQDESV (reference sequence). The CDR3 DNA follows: TGTGCCAGCAGCCCCAGAGGTGGAGGAGACACTGAAGCTTTCTTT. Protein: CASSPRGGGDTEAFF.

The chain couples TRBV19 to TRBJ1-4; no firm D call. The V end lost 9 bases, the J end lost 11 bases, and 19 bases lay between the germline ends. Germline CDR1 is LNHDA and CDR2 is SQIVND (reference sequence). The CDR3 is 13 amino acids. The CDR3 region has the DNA TGTGCCAGCATCGACGGGAGGAGTGAGAAACTGTTTTTT. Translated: CASIDGRSEKLFF.

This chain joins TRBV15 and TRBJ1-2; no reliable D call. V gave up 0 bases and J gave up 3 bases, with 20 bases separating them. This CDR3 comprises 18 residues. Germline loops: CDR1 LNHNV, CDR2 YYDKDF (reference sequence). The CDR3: CATSRDGDVTVRDYGYTF. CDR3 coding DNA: TGTGCCACCAGCAGAGATGGGGATGTGACGGTGAGGGACTATGGCTACACCTTC.

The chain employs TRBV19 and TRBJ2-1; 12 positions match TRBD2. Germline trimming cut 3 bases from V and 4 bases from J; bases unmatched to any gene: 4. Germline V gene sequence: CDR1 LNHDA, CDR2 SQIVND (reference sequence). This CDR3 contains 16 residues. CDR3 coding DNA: TGTGCCAGTAGTATCCCTAGCGGGGGGGTATACAATGAGCAGTTCTTC. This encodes CASSIPSGGVYNEQFF.